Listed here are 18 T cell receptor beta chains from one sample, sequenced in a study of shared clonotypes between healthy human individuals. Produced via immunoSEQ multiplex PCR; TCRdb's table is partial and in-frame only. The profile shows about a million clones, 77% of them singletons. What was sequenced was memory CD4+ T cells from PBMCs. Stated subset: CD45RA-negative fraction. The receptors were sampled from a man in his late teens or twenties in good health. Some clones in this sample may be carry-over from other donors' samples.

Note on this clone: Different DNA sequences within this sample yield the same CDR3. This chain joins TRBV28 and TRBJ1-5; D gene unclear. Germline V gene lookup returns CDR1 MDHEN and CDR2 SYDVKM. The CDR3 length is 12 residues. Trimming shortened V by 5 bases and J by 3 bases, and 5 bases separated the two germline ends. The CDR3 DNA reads TGTGCCAGCAGTCAATCCAATCAGCCCCAGCATTTT. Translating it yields CASSQSNQPQHF.

CDR3 in DNA: TGTGCCAGCTCACCAAGACAGGGCAACTCTTACAATGAGCAGTTCTTC. This translates into CASSPRQGNSYNEQFF. The chain has TRBV18 and TRBJ2-1; TRBD1 matches at 7 bases. The CDR3 is 16 amino acids. V trimming: 2 bases; J trimming: 4 bases; junction bases outside the gene matches: 8. From germline, CDR1 is KGHSH and CDR2 LQKENI. Combining the CDR3 with reference TRBV18 and TRBJ2-1 gives the whole variable domain NAGVMQNPRHLVRRRGQEARLRCSPMKGHSHVYWYRQLPEEGLKFMVYLQKENIIDESGMPKERFSAEFPKEGPSILRIQQVVRGDSAAYFCASSPRQGNSYNEQFFGPGTRLTVL.

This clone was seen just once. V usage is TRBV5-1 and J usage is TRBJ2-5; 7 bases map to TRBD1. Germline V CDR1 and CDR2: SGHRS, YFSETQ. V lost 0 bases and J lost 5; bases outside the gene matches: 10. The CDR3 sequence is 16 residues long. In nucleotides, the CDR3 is TGCGCCAGCAGCTTGGCCCTGACAGGGTCATGGGAGACCCAGTACTTC. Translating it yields CASSLALTGSWETQYF.

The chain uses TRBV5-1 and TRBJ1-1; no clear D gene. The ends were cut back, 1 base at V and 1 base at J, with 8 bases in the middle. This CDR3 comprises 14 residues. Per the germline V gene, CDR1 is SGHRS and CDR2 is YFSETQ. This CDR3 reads CASSLTKGNTEAFF. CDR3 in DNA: TGCGCCAGCAGCTTGACGAAGGGGAACACTGAAGCTTTCTTT.

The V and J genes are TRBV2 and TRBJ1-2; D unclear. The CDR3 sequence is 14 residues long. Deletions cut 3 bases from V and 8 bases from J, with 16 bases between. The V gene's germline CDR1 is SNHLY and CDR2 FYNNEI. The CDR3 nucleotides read TGTGCCAGCAGTGATCGGACGGAACTGTCCGGCTACACCTTC. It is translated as CASSDRTELSGYTF.

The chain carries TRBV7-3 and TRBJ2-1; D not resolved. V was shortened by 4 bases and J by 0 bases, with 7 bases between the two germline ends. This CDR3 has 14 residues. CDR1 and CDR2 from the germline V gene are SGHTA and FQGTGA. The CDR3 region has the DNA TGTGCCAGCAGCTCTAGAACCTCCTACAATGAGCAGTTCTTC. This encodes CASSSRTSYNEQFF.

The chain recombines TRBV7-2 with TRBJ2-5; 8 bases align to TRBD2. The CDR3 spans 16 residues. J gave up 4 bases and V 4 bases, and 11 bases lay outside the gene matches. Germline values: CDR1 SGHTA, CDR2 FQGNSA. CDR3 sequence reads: CASSSGAGTSVETQYF. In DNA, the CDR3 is TGTGCCAGCAGCTCAGGCGCAGGGACTAGTGTAGAGACCCAGTACTTC. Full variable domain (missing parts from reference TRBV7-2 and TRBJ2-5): GAGVSQSPSNKVTEKGKDVELRCDPISGHTALYWYRQSLGQGLEFLIYFQGNSAPDKSGLPSDRFSAERTGGSVSTLTIQRTQQEDSAVYLCASSSGAGTSVETQYFGPGTRLLVL.

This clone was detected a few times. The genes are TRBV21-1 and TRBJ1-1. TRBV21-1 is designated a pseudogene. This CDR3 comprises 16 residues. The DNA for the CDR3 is TGTGCCAGCAGGAGCAATAAGGGACGGCAGAGCACTGAAGCTTTCTTT. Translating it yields CASRSNKGRQSTEAFF.

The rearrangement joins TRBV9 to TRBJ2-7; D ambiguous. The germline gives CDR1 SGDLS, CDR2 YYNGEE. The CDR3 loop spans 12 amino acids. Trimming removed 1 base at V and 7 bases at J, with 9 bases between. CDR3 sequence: CASSVTLGEQYF. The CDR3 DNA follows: TGTGCCAGCAGCGTAACCCTTGGAGAGCAGTACTTC.

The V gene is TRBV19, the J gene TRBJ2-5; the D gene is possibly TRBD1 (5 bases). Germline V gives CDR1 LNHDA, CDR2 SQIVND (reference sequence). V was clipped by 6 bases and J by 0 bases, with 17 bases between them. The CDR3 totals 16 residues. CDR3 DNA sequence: TGTGCCAGTAGCTCAGGGCGGACCCCGTACCAAGAGACCCAGTACTTC. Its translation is CASSSGRTPYQETQYF.

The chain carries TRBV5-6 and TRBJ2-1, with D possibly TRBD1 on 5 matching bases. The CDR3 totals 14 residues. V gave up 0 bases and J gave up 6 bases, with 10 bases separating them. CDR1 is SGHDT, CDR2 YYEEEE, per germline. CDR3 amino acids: CASSLAWQGNEQFF. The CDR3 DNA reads TGTGCCAGCAGCTTGGCTTGGCAGGGCAATGAGCAGTTCTTC.

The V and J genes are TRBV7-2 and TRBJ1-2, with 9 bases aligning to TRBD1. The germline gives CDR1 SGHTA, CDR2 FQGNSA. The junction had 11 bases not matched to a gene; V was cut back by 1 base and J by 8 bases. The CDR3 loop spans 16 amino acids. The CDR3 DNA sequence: TGTGCCAGCAGCTTAGTAGAGGGACAGGGAGGGAACGGCTACACCTTC. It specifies CASSLVEGQGGNGYTF.

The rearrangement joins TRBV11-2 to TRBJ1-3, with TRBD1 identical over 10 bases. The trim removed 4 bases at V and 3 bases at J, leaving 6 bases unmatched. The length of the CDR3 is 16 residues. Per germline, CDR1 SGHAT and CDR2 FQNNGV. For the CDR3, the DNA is TGTGCCAGCAGCTCGACAGGGGGCGCATATGGAAACACCATATATTTT. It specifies CASSSTGGAYGNTIYF.

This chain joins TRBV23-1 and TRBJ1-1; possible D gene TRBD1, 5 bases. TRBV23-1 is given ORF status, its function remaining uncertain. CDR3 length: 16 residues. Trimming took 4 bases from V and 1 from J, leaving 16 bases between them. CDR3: CASSPVGGERNTEAFF. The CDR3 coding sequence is TGCGCCAGCAGTCCCGTGGGGGGGGAGAGGAACACTGAAGCTTTCTTT.

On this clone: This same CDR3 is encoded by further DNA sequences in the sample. For the CDR3, the DNA is TGTGCCAGCAGCGTAGGAGTAGGGACCCAGTACTTC. Amino acid sequence: CASSVGVGTQYF. The chain links TRBV9 to TRBJ2-5, with D unresolved. V was shortened by 0 bases and J by 7 bases, with 7 bases between the two germline ends. Germline V gives CDR1 SGDLS, CDR2 YYNGEE. The CDR3 is 12 residues long.

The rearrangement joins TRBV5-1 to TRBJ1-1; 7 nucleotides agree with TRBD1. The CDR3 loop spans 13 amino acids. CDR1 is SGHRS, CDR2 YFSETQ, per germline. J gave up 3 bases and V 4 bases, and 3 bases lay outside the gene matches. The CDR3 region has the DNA TGCGCCAGCAGCCCCAGGGGGGACACTGAAGCTTTCTTT. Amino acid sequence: CASSPRGDTEAFF.

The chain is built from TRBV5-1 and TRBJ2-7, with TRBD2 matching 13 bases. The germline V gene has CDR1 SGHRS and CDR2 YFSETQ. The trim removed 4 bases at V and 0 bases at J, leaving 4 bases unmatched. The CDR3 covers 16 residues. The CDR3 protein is CASSRGLAGDSYEQYF. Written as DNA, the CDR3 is TGCGCCAGCAGCCGAGGACTAGCGGGAGACTCCTACGAGCAGTACTTC.

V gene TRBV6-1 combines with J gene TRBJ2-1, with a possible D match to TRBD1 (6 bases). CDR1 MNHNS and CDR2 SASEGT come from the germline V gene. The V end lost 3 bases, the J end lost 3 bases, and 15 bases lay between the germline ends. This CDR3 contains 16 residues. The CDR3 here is CASSEFGQGNYNEQFF. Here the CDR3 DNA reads TGTGCCAGCAGTGAGTTCGGTCAGGGGAACTACAATGAGCAGTTCTTC.